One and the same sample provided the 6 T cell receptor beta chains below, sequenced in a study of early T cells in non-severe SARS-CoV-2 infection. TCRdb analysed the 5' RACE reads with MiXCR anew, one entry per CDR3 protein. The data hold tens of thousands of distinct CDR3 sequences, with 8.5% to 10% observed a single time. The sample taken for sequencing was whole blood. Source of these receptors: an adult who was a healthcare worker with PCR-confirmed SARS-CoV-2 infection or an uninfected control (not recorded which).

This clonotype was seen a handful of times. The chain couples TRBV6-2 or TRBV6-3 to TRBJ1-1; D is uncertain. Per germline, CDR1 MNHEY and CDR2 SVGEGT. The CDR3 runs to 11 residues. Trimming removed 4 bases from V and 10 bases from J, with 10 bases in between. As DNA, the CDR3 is TGTGCCAGCAGTTTGGGAACTTCAGCTTTCTTT. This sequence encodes CASSLGTSAFF.

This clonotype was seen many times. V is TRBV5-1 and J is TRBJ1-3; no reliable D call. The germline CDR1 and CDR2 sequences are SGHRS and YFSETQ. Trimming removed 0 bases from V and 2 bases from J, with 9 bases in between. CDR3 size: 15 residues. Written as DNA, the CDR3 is TGCGCCAGCAGCTTGGCGGCAGGAGCTGGAAACACCATATATTTT. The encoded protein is CASSLAAGAGNTIYF.

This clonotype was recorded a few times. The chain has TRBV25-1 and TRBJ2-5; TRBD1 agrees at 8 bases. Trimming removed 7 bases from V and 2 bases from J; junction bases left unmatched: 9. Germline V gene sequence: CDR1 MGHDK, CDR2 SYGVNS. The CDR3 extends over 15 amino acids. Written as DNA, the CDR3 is TGTGCCAGCAATTCCGGGACAGGCCCACAAGAGACCCAGTACTTC. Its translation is CASNSGTGPQETQYF. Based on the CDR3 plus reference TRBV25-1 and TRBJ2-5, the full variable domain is EADIYQTPRYLVIGTGKKITLECSQTMGHDKMYWYQQDPGMELHLIHYSYGVNSTEKGDLSSESTVSRIRTEHFPLTLESARPSHTSQYLCASNSGTGPQETQYFGPGTRLLVL.

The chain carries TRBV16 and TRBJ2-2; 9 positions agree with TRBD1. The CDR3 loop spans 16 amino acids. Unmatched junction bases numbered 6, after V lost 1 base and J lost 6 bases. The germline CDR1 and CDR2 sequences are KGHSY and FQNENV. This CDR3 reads CASSQLGQGGPGELFF. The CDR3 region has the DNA TGTGCCAGCAGCCAATTGGGACAGGGAGGTCCCGGGGAGCTGTTTTTT.

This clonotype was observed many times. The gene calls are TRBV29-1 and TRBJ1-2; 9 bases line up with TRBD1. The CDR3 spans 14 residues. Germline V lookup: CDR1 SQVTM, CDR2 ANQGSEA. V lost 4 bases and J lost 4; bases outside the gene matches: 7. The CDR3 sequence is CSVGGTGNSYGYTF. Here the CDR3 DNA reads TGCAGCGTTGGAGGGACAGGGAATAGCTATGGCTACACCTTC.

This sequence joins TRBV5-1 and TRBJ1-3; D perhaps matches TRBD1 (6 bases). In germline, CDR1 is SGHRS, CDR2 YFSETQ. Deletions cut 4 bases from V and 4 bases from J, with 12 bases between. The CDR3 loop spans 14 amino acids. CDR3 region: CASSRGAAGNTIYF. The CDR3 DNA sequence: TGCGCCAGCAGCCGGGGGGCAGCAGGAAACACCATATATTTT. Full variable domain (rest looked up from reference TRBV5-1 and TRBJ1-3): KAGVTQTPRYLIKTRGQQVTLSCSPISGHRSVSWYQQTPGQGLQFLFEYFSETQRNKGNFPGRFSGRQFSNSRSEMNVSTLELGDSALYLCASSRGAAGNTIYFGEGSWLTVV.